This entry describes one TCR delta chain. A far larger clone is one base from this, pointing to a likely read error. This specimen includes other DNA sequences encoding the same CDR3. Bulk repertoires came from Vgamma9/Vdelta2+ or Vdelta2-negative gammadelta T cells flow-sorted from PBMC. This specimen belongs to a study of γδ T cells in repeated Plasmodium falciparum infection. TCRdb ran CATT on the multiplex PCR reads. The table lists under 60,000 delta-chain clones, less than 2% of them singletons. Germline CDR1 reads TVYSNPD; CDR2 reads GDNSRS (reference sequence). The CDR3 spans 14 residues. The germline V and J ends were trimmed by 0 bases and 4 bases, with 15 bases remaining between them.

The chain is built from TRDV3 and TRDJ1; D unresolved. The sample taken for sequencing was gamma-delta T cells from blood. The clonotype originates from a pool of human donors (malaria-infected and uninfected, not separated). CDR3 amino acids: CAFRRFPHNDKLIF. CDR3 nucleotides: TGTGCCTTTAGGCGTTTCCCCCACAACGATAAACTCATCTTT.